This T cell receptor beta chain was found in a study of post-analysis software for immune sequencing data (dated by TCRdb to the mid-2010s). For context, the study as a whole: Disease courses on record covered relapsing-remitting, secondary progressive and progressive-relapsing multiple sclerosis, though some patients had no subtype annotation. Patient repertoires were compared against about a dozen previously published healthy control repertoires from donors aged roughly 6 to 25 years. A subset of samples was prepared in parallel using single-end sample barcoding, then pooled and co-amplified after Illumina adapter ligation. Findings and caveats that apply to the study as a whole: The control group was slightly older than the multiple sclerosis patient group. Significantly lower normalized Chao1 diversity was found in multiple sclerosis patients than in controls, suggesting substantial peripheral T-cell clonal expansion. When samples were clustered directly using the F measure, samples prepared in the same batch co-clustered strongly, which prompted a batch-effect correction.

Library preparation employed PCR. These reads were obtained on an Illumina HiSeq 2500. To reduce PCR and sequencing biases, unique molecular identifiers were built into the TCR beta cDNA libraries. Per 1 to 10 million input T cells, roughly 500,000 cDNA molecules were obtained, such that each molecule approximated one T cell. The same protocol used for the earlier healthy control dataset was applied to prepare and sequence the patient libraries. Samples belonging to the same batch were prepared together, multiplexed and sequenced on a shared HiSeq lane. The source study handled its data this way. MIGEC was used to process the raw barcoded reads, and molecular identifier groups with only a single read were discarded before consensus assembly and CDR3 extraction. Clonotype tables were post-analysed with VDJtools, normalizing diversity by down-sampling all datasets to the smallest sample size. To correct batch-related cross-sample contamination, repertoire overlap clustering matched CDR3 amino acid sequences but not nucleotide sequences. TCRdb's own reprocessing of the public reads used fastp at Q25 and MiXCR and kept productive beta chains. Under each unique CDR3 protein, matching rows form one entry showing the most common genes and DNA. The V and J calls here are based on TCRdb, not the publication. The sample table records about 560,000 distinct CDR3 sequences; 44% of these occur just once. The top ten clones comprise more than 1.5% of the sample.

TCR beta repertoires were profiled from peripheral blood of approximately 13 young patients with multiple sclerosis to demonstrate the VDJtools post-analysis software. The multiple sclerosis patients were children and adolescents between roughly 6 and 16 years of age. Comment on this clonotype: This receptor's antigen is unknown. Per-nucleotide qualities are absent, and no much larger clonotype sits a single base away.

Source material: blood. This TCR was sampled from a girl aged 10 to 17 with multiple sclerosis.

The DNA reads TGCGCCAGCAGCCGGGGACGAAAGAGCACAGATACGCAGTATTTT. The resulting protein is CASSRGRKSTDTQYF. Recombination linked TRBV5-1 to TRBJ2-3; the D element might be TRBD1 or TRBD2, as each aligns at 5 bases. CDR1 and CDR2 are read off the germline V gene as SGHRS and YFSETQ. V is reduced by 4 bases and J by 0 bases, leaving a spacing of 12 bases between them. The CDR3 goes from the cysteine to the phenylalanine over 15 residues. Just the 45-base CDR3 DNA is kept, in frame starting at base 1.